These 20 T cell receptor beta chains came from one sample sequenced in a study of technical replicates of blood from several donors. The protocol was immunoSEQ multiplex PCR, while the TCRdb copy is restricted to in-frame clones and leaves out a portion. Of 65,000 to 80,000 clones in the sample, 90% to 95% were seen once. The source material was T cells isolated from PBMCs. Every receptor here comes from a human donor in good health.

The chain has TRBV19 and TRBJ1-4, with 7 bases lining up with TRBD1. The CDR3 has 14 amino acids. V shed 8 bases and J 1 base; nucleotides not matched to a gene: 4. Per germline, CDR1 LNHDA and CDR2 SQIVND (reference sequence). CDR3 loop: CASDNRGTNEKLFF. DNA for the CDR3: TGTGCCAGTGACAACAGGGGAACTAATGAAAAACTGTTTTTT. Together with reference TRBV19 and TRBJ1-4, the CDR3 gives the full variable domain: DGGITQSPKYLFRKEGQNVTLSCEQNLNHDAMYWYRQDPGQGLRLIYYSQIVNDFQKGDIAEGYSVSREKKESFPLTVTSAQKNPTAFYLCASDNRGTNEKLFFGSGTQLSVL.

The genes are TRBV29-1 and TRBJ2-1, with 10 positions matching TRBD2. The germline CDR1 and CDR2 sequences are SQVTM and ANQGSEA. The CDR3 is 14 amino acids. Unmatched junction bases numbered 7, after V lost 6 bases and J lost 5 bases. The CDR3: CSVMRTSGNNEQFF. The CDR3, as DNA: TGCAGCGTGATGCGGACTAGCGGAAACAATGAGCAGTTCTTC.

The chain has TRBV28 and TRBJ1-2; D is perhaps TRBD1 (5 bases). The CDR3 contains 14 residues. Germline lookup yields CDR1 MDHEN and CDR2 SYDVKM. V lost 8 bases and J 5 bases, leaving 18 bases between the germline ends. The CDR3 is CASARFGGAYGYTF. CDR3 sequence (DNA): TGTGCCAGCGCAAGATTTGGTGGGGCATATGGCTACACCTTC.

The genes are TRBV7-9 and TRBJ1-2; D gene ambiguous. V dropped 5 bases and J dropped 6 bases, with 7 bases sitting between them. This CDR3 has 11 residues. Looked up from germline, CDR1 is SEHNR and CDR2 is FQNEAQ (reference sequence). CDR3 sequence reads: CASSPGDGYTF. The CDR3 DNA reads TGTGCCAGCAGCCCCGGAGATGGCTACACCTTC.

The rearrangement uses TRBV7-9 and TRBJ1-2; D ambiguous. Germline V lookup: CDR1 SEHNR, CDR2 FQNEAQ (reference sequence). CDR3 size: 14 residues. V was pared by 3 bases and J by 4 bases, with 12 bases between. The DNA of the CDR3 is TGTGCCAGCAGCTTGAACAGTTTCTCCTATGGCTACACCTTC. Its translation: CASSLNSFSYGYTF. Full variable domain (remainder filled in from reference TRBV7-9 and TRBJ1-2): DTGVSQNPRHKITKRGQNVTFRCDPISEHNRLYWYRQTLGQGPEFLTYFQNEAQLEKSRLLSDRFSAERPKGSFSTLEIQRTEQGDSAMYLCASSLNSFSYGYTFGSGTRLTVV.

The rearrangement links TRBV28 to TRBJ2-1; tentatively, D is TRBD2 (6 bases). The V gene lost 2 bases and the J gene lost 1 base, with 9 bases spanning the gap. From germline, CDR1 is MDHEN and CDR2 SYDVKM. The CDR3 extends over 15 amino acids. The CDR3 region has the DNA TGTGCCAGCAGTTTAGTGGCGGGATCCTACAATGAGCAGTTCTTC. Translating it yields CASSLVAGSYNEQFF.

The genes are TRBV18 and TRBJ2-7, with 8 bases fitting TRBD1. Germline values: CDR1 KGHSH, CDR2 LQKENI. The CDR3 runs to 13 residues. Germline trimming cut 6 bases from V and 3 bases from J; bases unmatched to any gene: 4. For the CDR3, the DNA is TGTGCCAGCTCGAAAGGACAGGGCTACGAGCAGTACTTC. It specifies CASSKGQGYEQYF. Based on the CDR3 plus reference TRBV18 and TRBJ2-7, the full variable domain is NAGVMQNPRHLVRRRGQEARLRCSPMKGHSHVYWYRQLPEEGLKFMVYLQKENIIDESGMPKERFSAEFPKEGPSILRIQQVVRGDSAAYFCASSKGQGYEQYFGPGTRLTVT.

The V and J genes are TRBV9 and TRBJ2-2, with 13 nucleotides matching TRBD2. V dropped 5 bases and J dropped 5; count of bases not matched to a gene: 9. This CDR3 comprises 17 residues. Germline-derived CDR1 and CDR2 are SGDLS and YYNGEE. CDR3: CASSQTSGRSRTGELFF. The CDR3 nucleotides are TGTGCCAGCAGTCAGACTAGCGGGAGGAGCCGGACCGGGGAGCTGTTTTTT.

The gene calls are TRBV19 and TRBJ1-1; 8 nucleotides line up with TRBD1. V dropped 6 bases and J dropped 0; count of bases not matched to a gene: 3. This CDR3 region has 14 residues. The germline V gene encodes CDR1 LNHDA and CDR2 SQIVND (reference sequence). Here the CDR3 DNA reads TGTGCCAGTAGGATGACAGGGGTGAACACTGAAGCTTTCTTT. Translation gives CASRMTGVNTEAFF.

The CDR3 nucleotides read TGTGCCAGTTTGGACAGGGGAGCTTTAGGACTGTTTTTT. Amino acid sequence: CASLDRGALGLFF. V gene TRBV2 combines with J gene TRBJ1-4, with TRBD1 matching 9 bases. V was clipped by 9 bases and J by 13 bases; unmatched bases: 12. The CDR3 contains 13 residues. CDR1 and CDR2 from the germline V gene are SNHLY and FYNNEI.

The chain has TRBV4-1 and TRBJ2-2, with a weak D call TRBD1 (6 bases). Looked up from germline, CDR1 is MGHRA and CDR2 is YSYEKL. The CDR3 has 15 residues. V lost 4 bases, J lost 9 bases, and 18 bases lay in between. The CDR3 protein is CASSLLPGQMRELFF. Written as DNA, the CDR3 is TGCGCCAGCAGCCTTCTACCGGGACAAATGAGGGAGCTGTTTTTT.

The chain combines TRBV5-4 with TRBJ2-5; 8 nucleotides agree with TRBD2. CDR3 size: 16 residues. The germline V gene encodes CDR1 SGHNT and CDR2 YYREEE (reference sequence). After removal of 0 bases from V and 5 bases from J, the junction contained 9 bases not matched to a gene. The CDR3 sequence: CASSLEVAGSRETQYF. In DNA, the CDR3 is TGTGCCAGCAGCTTGGAGGTAGCGGGGTCCCGGGAGACCCAGTACTTC.

This chain uses TRBV27 with TRBJ2-3; maybe TRBD1 (6 bases). Germline V CDR1 and CDR2: MNHEY, SMNVEV (reference sequence). V was clipped by 9 bases and J by 0 bases, with 13 bases between them. The CDR3 contains 14 residues. The CDR3 DNA reads TGTGCCAGTAAGGGGGTTCCTAGCACAGATACGCAGTATTTT. It yields the protein CASKGVPSTDTQYF.

This chain uses TRBV30 with TRBJ2-7, with D possibly matching TRBD1 (6 bases). The CDR3 runs to 13 residues. Germline values: CDR1 GTSNPN, CDR2 SVGIG (reference sequence). V dropped 7 bases and J dropped 0 bases, with 13 bases sitting between them. The CDR3 coding sequence is TGTGCCTATACAGGGATTAGCTCCTACGAGCAGTACTTC. This codes for CAYTGISSYEQYF.

The chain joins TRBV5-1 to TRBJ2-1; TRBD1 matches at 7 bases. The germline gives CDR1 SGHRS, CDR2 YFSETQ. The CDR3 has 14 amino acids. V lost 5 bases, J lost 6 bases, and 8 bases stayed unmatched. The CDR3 bases are TGCGCCAGCAGTTTATTACAGGGGATCAATGAGCAGTTCTTC. Its protein product is CASSLLQGINEQFF.

The chain is built from TRBV28 and TRBJ1-1; no reliable D call. There are 11 residues in the CDR3. Germline V gene sequence: CDR1 MDHEN, CDR2 SYDVKM. The V end was cut by 7 bases, the J end by 3 bases, with 6 bases between. CDR3 bases: TGTGCCAGCACGGCGGACACTGAAGCTTTCTTT. Amino acid sequence: CASTADTEAFF.

The rearrangement joins TRBV6-1 to TRBJ2-2; D unresolved. CDR1 is MNHNS and CDR2 is SASEGT in the germline V gene. V shed 6 bases and J shed 0 bases, with 11 bases lying between them. The CDR3 has 15 amino acids. The chain's CDR3 is CASRGGPTNTGELFF. CDR3 bases: TGTGCCAGCAGAGGTGGGCCAACGAACACCGGGGAGCTGTTTTTT.

The chain links TRBV2 to TRBJ2-7; D may be TRBD2 (6 bases). This CDR3 spans 13 amino acids. Germline loops: CDR1 SNHLY, CDR2 FYNNEI. Deletions cut 9 bases from V and 2 bases from J, with 14 bases between. As DNA, the CDR3 is TGTGCCAGTACTCCGGGGGATGCCTACGAGCAGTACTTC. Translation: CASTPGDAYEQYF.

This clone was detected only once. The V gene is TRBV27, the J gene TRBJ2-7; possibly TRBD2 for D (6 bases). CDR1 is MNHEY, CDR2 SMNVEV, per germline (reference sequence). V gave up 10 bases and J gave up 2 bases, with 21 bases separating them. This CDR3 comprises 15 residues. Here the CDR3 DNA reads TGTGCCACCTCGGGGGAGACAGTGGGCCCCTACGAGCAGTACTTC. Its protein product is CATSGETVGPYEQYF.

The chain uses TRBV30 and TRBJ2-5; 9 nucleotides agree with TRBD2. Germline lookup yields CDR1 GTSNPN and CDR2 SVGIG (reference sequence). This CDR3 comprises 19 residues. V trimming: 2 bases; J trimming: 5 bases; junction bases outside the gene matches: 21. CDR3 residues: CAWSPWGFSSGRGGETQYF. In DNA form, the CDR3 reads TGTGCCTGGAGTCCTTGGGGGTTCAGTAGCGGGAGAGGTGGTGAGACCCAGTACTTC.